Listed here are 2 T cell receptor beta chains from one sample, sequenced in a study of OX40 agonist ivuxolimab in advanced cancers. Receptors were amplified or captured by the immunoSEQ multiplex PCR assay. What TCRdb holds here is the immuneACCESS table cut down to in-frame rearrangements. Part of the clones is not present; checked against another copy, under half of the missing clones reflect an unresolved V gene, and the others are unexplained. In all, the sample holds about 79,000 clones, and about 85% of those were seen once. 0.8% to 1% of the sample lies in the top ten. The sequences come from CD4+ or CD8+ T cells sorted from blood, collected in a trial of the OX40 agonist ivuxolimab. These receptors originate from an adult with an advanced solid tumor such as melanoma, head and neck, liver or kidney cancer.

V gene TRBV6-5 combines with J gene TRBJ1-2, with 9 bases identical to TRBD1. The junction had 6 bases not matched to a gene; V was cut back by 6 bases and J by 4 bases. Germline V lookup: CDR1 MNHEY, CDR2 SVGAGI. This CDR3 has 14 amino acids. The CDR3 protein is CASRVQGARYGYTF. The CDR3, as DNA: TGTGCCAGCAGAGTACAGGGGGCTCGCTATGGCTACACCTTC.

The rearrangement uses TRBV12-5 and TRBJ2-1; 9 nucleotides line up with TRBD2. The V gene end was trimmed by 1 base and the J gene end by 5 bases; junction bases not matched to a gene: 3. This CDR3 is 15 amino acids long. From germline, CDR1 is LGHNT and CDR2 FRNRAP. The chain's CDR3 is CASGLGLAENNEQFF. CDR3 bases: TGTGCTAGTGGTTTGGGACTAGCGGAGAACAATGAGCAGTTCTTC.